A single sample is the source of the 25 T cell receptor beta chains below, sequenced in a study of OX40 agonist ivuxolimab in advanced cancers. Measured with immunoSEQ multiplex PCR; TCRdb has only the in-frame clones, and not every one. In the table there are 77,000 or so clones, 90% to 95% of which are singletons. The input for sequencing was CD4+ or CD8+ T cells sorted from blood, taken in a trial of the OX40 agonist ivuxolimab. All receptors derive from an adult with an advanced solid tumor such as melanoma, head and neck, liver or kidney cancer.

This sequence joins TRBV10-2 and TRBJ2-2; no definite D call. In germline, CDR1 is WSHSY, CDR2 SAAADI. This CDR3 has 14 amino acids. V shed 3 bases and J shed 2 bases, with 7 bases lying between them. The CDR3: CASSDLDNTGELFF. Here the CDR3 DNA reads TGCGCCAGCAGTGACCTCGATAACACCGGGGAGCTGTTTTTT.

The chain couples TRBV10-3 to TRBJ2-5, with D perhaps matching TRBD2 (5 bases). The length of the CDR3 is 13 residues. The V and J ends lost 4 bases and 5 bases respectively, with 11 bases between them. Germline V gene sequence: CDR1 ENHRY, CDR2 SYGVKD. The CDR3 DNA reads TGTGCCATCAGTGGTGTGGAGGAGGAGACCCAGTACTTC. Translated: CAISGVEEETQYF.

This chain connects TRBV6-5 to TRBJ2-3; D might be TRBD1 (6 bases). V gave up 4 bases and J gave up 2 bases, with 13 bases separating them. Per germline, CDR1 MNHEY and CDR2 SVGAGI. The CDR3 length is 15 residues. CDR3 protein: CASSSRDKYTDTQYF. DNA for the CDR3: TGTGCCAGCAGTTCCCGGGACAAATACACAGATACGCAGTATTTT.

The CDR3 nucleotides are TGTGCCAGCAGCCAAACGGGAGTTTCGGCCAATGGCTACACCTTC. Translation gives CASSQTGVSANGYTF. This chain uses TRBV7-3 with TRBJ1-2, with D uncertain. Germline CDR1 SGHTA, CDR2 FQGTGA. V gave up 5 bases and J gave up 6 bases, with 19 bases separating them. The CDR3 is 15 residues long.

The V gene is TRBV5-4, the J gene TRBJ2-7, with a possible D match to TRBD2 (6 bases). CDR3 length: 14 amino acids. V was cut by 2 bases and J by 4 bases, with 13 bases left in between. Per the germline V gene, CDR1 is SGHNT and CDR2 is YYREEE (reference sequence). In nucleotides, the CDR3 is TGTGCCAGCAGCTTAGAAGGAGGGGTATACGAGCAGTACTTC. Protein sequence: CASSLEGGVYEQYF.

The V gene is TRBV29-1, the J gene TRBJ2-1; D not resolved. The CDR3 extends over 13 amino acids. The germline gives CDR1 SQVTM, CDR2 ANQGSEA. V gave up 3 bases and J gave up 0 bases, with 6 bases separating them. CDR3 amino acids: CSVDGISYNEQFF. In DNA form, the CDR3 reads TGCAGCGTTGATGGGATCTCCTACAATGAGCAGTTCTTC.

This chain connects TRBV7-9 to TRBJ2-7; D is uncertain. Looked up from germline, CDR1 is SEHNR and CDR2 is FQNEAQ (reference sequence). The CDR3 has 15 residues. The germline V and J ends were trimmed by 1 base and 5 bases, with 15 bases remaining between them. CDR3 amino acids: CASSLGPPRAHEQYF. CDR3 DNA sequence: TGTGCCAGCAGCTTAGGCCCACCCCGGGCCCACGAGCAGTACTTC.

The V and J genes are TRBV11-3 and TRBJ1-1, with D tentatively TRBD1 (5 bases). V lost 4 bases, J lost 1 base, and 7 bases lay in between. The CDR3 has 13 amino acids. CDR1 is SGHNT and CDR2 is YENEEA in the germline V gene. The CDR3 nucleotides read TGTGCCAGCAGCTCAACAGGGAACACTGAAGCTTTCTTT. This codes for CASSSTGNTEAFF.

V gene TRBV19 combines with J gene TRBJ2-7, with D hard to call. Germline V gene lookup returns CDR1 LNHDA and CDR2 SQIVND (reference sequence). The CDR3 has 13 residues. The V end was cut by 3 bases, the J end by 3 bases, with 9 bases between. CDR3: CASSITGIYEQYF. CDR3 nucleotide sequence: TGTGCCAGTAGTATCACGGGTATCTACGAGCAGTACTTC.

The chain links TRBV4-2 to TRBJ2-5, with D unresolved. The V and J ends lost 0 bases and 7 bases respectively, with 15 bases between them. Germline V gene sequence: CDR1 LGHNA, CDR2 YNFKEQ. The length of the CDR3 is 15 residues. CDR3 bases: TGTGCCAGCAGCCAAGATAGGTTCGGCTTGGGGACCCAGTACTTC. It specifies CASSQDRFGLGTQYF.

The gene calls are TRBV9 and TRBJ2-7, with D hard to call. The germline V and J ends were trimmed by 0 bases and 5 bases, with 21 bases remaining between them. Looked up from germline, CDR1 is SGDLS and CDR2 is YYNGEE. The CDR3 runs 17 residues. The CDR3 reads CASSVEGWTGRRDEQYF. As DNA, the CDR3 is TGTGCCAGCAGCGTAGAAGGTTGGACGGGCCGTAGGGACGAGCAGTACTTC.

V is TRBV6-5 and J is TRBJ2-5; unclear D gene. The CDR3 contains 12 residues. Germline loops: CDR1 MNHEY, CDR2 SVGAGI. V was pared by 4 bases and J by 5 bases, with 8 bases between. CDR3 region: CASSFGAETQYF. The CDR3 nucleotides are TGTGCCAGCAGTTTCGGCGCGGAGACCCAGTACTTC.

This chain joins TRBV5-5 and TRBJ2-1; 8 bases fit TRBD1. The CDR3 length is 17 residues. J gave up 2 bases and V 0 bases, and 7 bases lay outside the gene matches. CDR1 is SGHKS, CDR2 YYEKEE, per germline (reference sequence). The CDR3 region is CASSLAGNRGAYNEQFF. CDR3 bases: TGTGCCAGCAGCTTGGCGGGGAACAGGGGGGCCTACAATGAGCAGTTCTTC.

This chain connects TRBV25-1 to TRBJ2-5; tentative D call: TRBD2 (6 bases). This CDR3 has 14 residues. CDR1 and CDR2 (germline): MGHDK, SYGVNS. V gave up 4 bases and J gave up 7 bases, with 16 bases separating them. The CDR3 coding sequence is TGTGCCAGCAGTGCGGGGGTGGAAACCGGGACCCAGTACTTC. Protein: CASSAGVETGTQYF.

The rearrangement joins TRBV4-3 to TRBJ1-2, with D uncertain. Germline V gene lookup returns CDR1 LGHNA and CDR2 YSLEER. The V and J ends lost 1 base and 6 bases respectively, with 15 bases between them. CDR3 size: 15 residues. CDR3 amino acids: CASSQALWASDGYTF. DNA of the CDR3: TGCGCCAGCAGCCAAGCACTGTGGGCTTCGGATGGCTACACCTTC.

This rearrangement joins TRBV6-5 to TRBJ2-7; TRBD2 matches 9 bases. CDR1 and CDR2 (germline): MNHEY, SVGAGI. J lost 7 bases, V lost 2 bases, and 6 bases had no gene match. This CDR3 comprises 14 residues. This chain's CDR3 is CASSYTAGGREQYF. CDR3 coding DNA: TGTGCCAGCAGTTACACTGCGGGGGGGCGAGAGCAGTACTTC.

V gene TRBV19 combines with J gene TRBJ1-1; the D gene is possibly TRBD1 (6 bases). This CDR3 is built from 12 residues. CDR1 and CDR2 (germline): LNHDA, SQIVND (reference sequence). V was cut by 8 bases and J by 1 base, with 8 bases left in between. CDR3 amino acids: CASFRGNTEAFF. DNA of the CDR3: TGTGCCAGTTTCAGGGGGAACACTGAAGCTTTCTTT.

The chain carries TRBV30 and TRBJ2-7; 7 positions match TRBD1. Per germline, CDR1 GTSNPN and CDR2 SVGIG (reference sequence). V gave up 4 bases and J gave up 3 bases; unmatched junction bases: 0. The CDR3 totals 11 residues. For the CDR3, the DNA is TGTGCCTGGACAGGGGGCTACGAGCAGTACTTC. It yields the protein CAWTGGYEQYF.

The rearrangement uses TRBV7-9 and TRBJ2-7, with a weak D call TRBD2 (6 bases). There are 13 residues in the CDR3. Between the trimmed V and J ends, which lost 4 bases and 4 bases, there was a span of 11 bases. Germline assignment: CDR1 SEHNR and CDR2 FQNEAQ (reference sequence). This CDR3 is CASSSPGGYEQYF. CDR3 nucleotide sequence: TGTGCCAGCAGCTCACCCGGGGGTTACGAGCAGTACTTC.

The chain uses TRBV5-1 and TRBJ1-1, with D unclear. The germline V gene encodes CDR1 SGHRS and CDR2 YFSETQ. CDR3 size: 15 residues. Trimming took off 1 base at V and 1 base at J, with 11 bases between the two ends. The CDR3 reads CASSLYGEGNTEAFF. As DNA, the CDR3 is TGCGCCAGCAGCTTGTATGGGGAGGGGAACACTGAAGCTTTCTTT.

This chain links TRBV7-9 with TRBJ2-7; the match to TRBD1 covers 8 bases. V was pared by 2 bases and J by 0 bases, with 6 bases of the junction left unmatched. Germline CDR1 is SEHNR and CDR2 is FQNEAQ (reference sequence). This CDR3 comprises 16 residues. CDR3 amino acids: CASSLPGQEGSYEQYF. Here the CDR3 DNA reads TGTGCCAGCAGCTTACCGGGACAGGAGGGCTCCTACGAGCAGTACTTC.

The gene calls are TRBV2 and TRBJ2-7; 7 bases align to TRBD1. There are 16 residues in the CDR3. The V and J ends lost 3 bases and 5 bases, in that order; junction bases with no gene match: 13. Germline CDR1 SNHLY, CDR2 FYNNEI. CDR3 residues: CASSDSEGGSDNEQYF. CDR3 bases: TGTGCCAGCAGTGATAGCGAAGGGGGCTCAGATAACGAGCAGTACTTC.

The chain is built from TRBV27 and TRBJ1-6, with unresolved D. Germline V lookup: CDR1 MNHEY, CDR2 SMNVEV (reference sequence). The CDR3 has 14 residues. The V gene lost 0 bases and the J gene lost 11 bases, with 11 bases spanning the gap. CDR3 loop: CASSLSGQNAPLHF. The CDR3 DNA sequence: TGTGCCAGCAGTTTATCAGGGCAGAATGCACCCCTCCACTTT.

The chain recombines TRBV19 with TRBJ2-5; tentatively, D is TRBD1 or TRBD2 (5 bases each). The germline V gene has CDR1 LNHDA and CDR2 SQIVND (reference sequence). The CDR3 consists of 14 residues. The V gene lost 1 base and the J gene lost 6 bases, with 12 bases spanning the gap. Here the CDR3 reads CASSIGGSQKTQYF. The CDR3 DNA is TGTGCCAGTAGTATAGGGGGGTCCCAGAAGACCCAGTACTTC.

This chain links TRBV4-1 with TRBJ1-6; no firm D call. Trimming pared 2 bases from V and 8 bases from J, leaving 16 bases between. This CDR3 comprises 16 residues. Per the germline V gene, CDR1 is MGHRA and CDR2 is YSYEKL. The CDR3 loop reads CASSQTDGPLDSPLHF. The CDR3 DNA reads TGCGCCAGCAGCCAAACAGACGGGCCTCTCGATTCACCCCTCCACTTT.